These T cell receptor beta chains were read from a single sample in a study of T cell repertoires in cytomegalovirus infection. Their cognate antigens are unknown. In TCRdb, the reads were re-called with MiXCR into one record per CDR3 protein. The data contain about 500,000 distinct CDR3 sequences, roughly 34% of them singletons. The sequencing here drew on cultured PBMCs, taken from culture after CMV antigen stimulation. Source of these receptors: a human donor in good health (CMV status not recorded). Some clones in this sample may be carry-over from other donors' samples. Both conserved end residues are part of each CDR3. Each record gives: clone size, D gene, CDR3 length, V gene, J gene, CDR3 protein, CDR3 DNA. A D gene is named only where the DNA matches it firmly. Only some rows state a clone size, as once, few, many or a class for expanded clones.

>few|-|14|TRBV27|TRBJ2-1
CASSFRPDHNEQFF
TGTGCCAGCAGTTTCCGTCCGGACCACAATGAGCAGTTCTTC
>few|TRBD2|16|TRBV19|TRBJ2-7
CASSIEGLAGPGEQYF
TGTGCCAGTAGTATAGAAGGACTAGCGGGGCCGGGAGAGCAGTACTTC
>few|-|12|TRBV5-1|TRBJ2-7
CASSSQAYEQYF
TGCGCCAGCAGCTCCCAAGCCTACGAGCAGTACTTC
>-|-|15|TRBV19|TRBJ1-5
CASIEGGGRNQPQHF
TGTGCCAGTATCGAGGGCGGAGGACGCAATCAGCCCCAGCATTTT
>few|-|17|TRBV7-8|TRBJ2-1
CASSFYGLASSYNEQFF
TGTGCCAGCAGCTTTTACGGACTCGCGAGCTCCTACAATGAGCAGTTCTTC
>few|-|13|TRBV6-8|TRBJ2-2
CASRTGSPGELFF
TGTGCCAGCAGAACAGGGTCGCCCGGGGAGCTGTTTTTT
>-|-|16|TRBV11-2|TRBJ2-5
CASSLDSYRVQETQYF
TGTGCCAGCAGCTTAGATTCCTACAGGGTTCAAGAGACCCAGTACTTC
>-|-|15|TRBV7-8|TRBJ2-1
CASRIGRFGDNEQFF
TGTGCCAGCAGGATCGGGCGATTCGGGGACAATGAGCAGTTCTTC
>-|-|14|TRBV20-1|TRBJ1-3
CSARGGSSGNTIYF
TGCAGTGCTAGGGGCGGATCCTCTGGAAACACCATATATTTT
>few|-|15|TRBV7-2|TRBJ2-1
CASSSQGSSYNEQFF
TGTGCCAGCAGCTCCCAGGGGAGCTCCTACAATGAGCAGTTCTTC
>few|-|14|TRBV7-6|TRBJ2-7
CASSLERSSYEQYF
TGTGCCAGCAGCTTAGAAAGGAGCTCCTACGAGCAGTACTTC
>-|-|13|TRBV6-1|TRBJ1-1
CASTQRMNTEAFF
TGTGCCAGCACCCAGAGAATGAACACTGAAGCTTTCTTT
>-|-|13|TRBV12-3/TRBV12-4|TRBJ1-2
CASGSILYYGYTF
TGTGCCAGCGGCAGCATCCTGTACTATGGCTACACCTTC
>-|-|11|TRBV10-3|TRBJ1-2
CAISDWGGYTF
TGTGCCATCAGTGACTGGGGAGGCTACACCTTC
>few|TRBD2|15|TRBV2|TRBJ2-1
CASGLTSAEGNEQFF
TGTGCCAGCGGACTGACTAGCGCGGAGGGGAATGAGCAGTTCTTC
>-|-|18|TRBV6-5|TRBJ2-6
CASRPQGMGNSGANVLTF
TGTGCCAGCAGGCCACAAGGGATGGGAAACTCTGGGGCCAACGTCCTGACTTTC
>-|TRBD1|16|TRBV10-3|TRBJ2-2
CAISGPGQGASGELFF
TGTGCCATCAGTGGACCGGGACAGGGGGCGTCCGGGGAGCTGTTTTTT
>few|-|12|TRBV7-6|TRBJ2-7
CASSLKAREQYF
TGTGCCAGCAGCTTAAAAGCGCGCGAGCAGTACTTC
>few|TRBD2|15|TRBV7-2|TRBJ2-1
CASRLTSGSIHEQFF
TGTGCCAGCAGGTTGACTAGCGGGAGTATCCATGAGCAGTTCTTC
>many|-|13|TRBV7-2|TRBJ2-7
CASSSAARGEQYF
TGTGCCAGCAGCTCGGCCGCCCGGGGCGAGCAGTACTTC
>many|-|12|TRBV28|TRBJ1-2
CASSFTGRDYTF
TGTGCCAGCAGTTTTACCGGCAGGGACTACACCTTC
>-|-|17|TRBV7-9|TRBJ1-5
CASSVGGAMNSNQPQHF
TGTGCCAGCAGCGTCGGGGGGGCCATGAATAGCAATCAGCCCCAGCATTTT
>-|-|14|TRBV4-1|TRBJ1-1
CASSPRLGGTEAFF
TGCGCCAGCAGCCCCCGCCTGGGGGGGACTGAAGCTTTCTTT
>-|-|14|TRBV19|TRBJ1-2
CASSRGPPNYGYTF
TGTGCCAGTAGTAGAGGGCCTCCTAACTATGGCTACACCTTC
>few|TRBD1|13|TRBV7-2|TRBJ2-7
CASSTGQGREQYF
TGTGCCAGCAGCACAGGACAGGGAAGGGAGCAGTACTTC
>many|-|18|TRBV7-2|TRBJ2-1
CASSRRVSGTLGFYEQFF
TGTGCCAGCAGCCGACGGGTCTCCGGGACTCTAGGGTTCTATGAGCAGTTCTTC
>-|-|13|TRBV20-1|TRBJ1-5
CSTGGRGNQPQHF
TGCAGCACGGGAGGGAGGGGCAATCAGCCCCAGCATTTT
>-|-|16|TRBV6-2/TRBV6-3|TRBJ1-3
CASSYHSPGSGNTIYF
TGTGCCAGCAGTTACCACAGTCCGGGTTCTGGAAACACCATATATTTT
>-|-|17|TRBV6-5|TRBJ2-2
CASSYGTLGYMAGELFF
TGTGCCAGCAGTTACGGGACACTCGGGTATATGGCCGGGGAGCTGTTTTTT
>few|-|16|TRBV6-5|TRBJ2-3
CASSYSRQSPSNTQYF
TGTGCCAGCAGTTACTCACGACAGTCTCCCTCGAATACGCAGTATTTT
>few|TRBD2|16|TRBV2|TRBJ2-3
CASSTLAGLGTDTQYF
TGTGCCAGCAGTACCCTAGCGGGCCTTGGCACAGATACGCAGTATTTT
>few|TRBD1|17|TRBV11-3|TRBJ2-1
CASSAGLGTASYNEQFF
TGTGCCAGCAGCGCGGGCCTTGGGACAGCCTCCTACAATGAGCAGTTCTTC
>few|TRBD1|14|TRBV11-3|TRBJ1-1
CASSPDRVATEAFF
TGTGCCAGCAGCCCGGACAGGGTGGCGACTGAAGCTTTCTTT
>-|TRBD2|16|TRBV19|TRBJ2-2
CASSIPSGANTGELFF
TGTGCCAGTAGTATTCCCAGCGGGGCAAACACCGGGGAGCTGTTTTTT